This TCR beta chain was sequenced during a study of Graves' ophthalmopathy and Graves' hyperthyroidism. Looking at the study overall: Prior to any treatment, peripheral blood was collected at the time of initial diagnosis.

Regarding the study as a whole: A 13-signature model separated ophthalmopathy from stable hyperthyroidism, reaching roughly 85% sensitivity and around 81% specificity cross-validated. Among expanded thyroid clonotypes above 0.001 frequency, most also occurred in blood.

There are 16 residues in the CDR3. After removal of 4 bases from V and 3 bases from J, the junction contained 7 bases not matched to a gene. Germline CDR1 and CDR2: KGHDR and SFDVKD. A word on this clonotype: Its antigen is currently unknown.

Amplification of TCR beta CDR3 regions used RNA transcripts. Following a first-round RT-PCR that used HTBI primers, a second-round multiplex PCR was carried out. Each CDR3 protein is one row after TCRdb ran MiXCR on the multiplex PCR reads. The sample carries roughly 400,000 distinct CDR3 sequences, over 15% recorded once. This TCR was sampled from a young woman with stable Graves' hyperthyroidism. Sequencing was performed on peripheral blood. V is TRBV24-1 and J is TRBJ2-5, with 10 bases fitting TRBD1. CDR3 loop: CATSDPAGTGEETQYF. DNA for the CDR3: TGTGCCACCAGTGACCCTGCCGGGACAGGGGAAGAGACCCAGTACTTC.